These 22 T cell receptor beta chains came from one sample sequenced in a study of blood T cell repertoires in COVID-19. TCRdb's copy holds only in-frame clones and misses some; the assay was immunoSEQ multiplex PCR. The sample comprises 150,000 to 200,000 clones, 82% of which are singletons, and approximately 9.1% rests with the top ten. Input material: peripheral blood. The receptors come from a woman in her seventies with acute or convalescent COVID-19.

This clone was observed a few times. The V call is TRBV7-9, the J call TRBJ1-1; TRBD1 matches 7 bases. The CDR3 is 17 residues long. The J segment lost 4 bases and the V segment lost 5 bases, leaving 16 bases of the junction unmatched. CDR1 is SEHNR and CDR2 is FQNEAQ in the germline V gene (reference sequence). The CDR3 DNA reads TGTGCCAGCAGCACTGGCTATCGGGCAGGGGGGACCACTGAAGCTTTCTTT. Protein product: CASSTGYRAGGTTEAFF. The full variable domain, in which reference TRBV7-9 and TRBJ1-1 provide the parts outside the CDR3, is DTGVSQNPRHKITKRGQNVTFRCDPISEHNRLYWYRQTLGQGPEFLTYFQNEAQLEKSRLLSDRFSAERPKGSFSTLEIQRTEQGDSAMYLCASSTGYRAGGTTEAFFGQGTRLTVV.

The rearrangement joins TRBV7-9 to TRBJ2-1; possibly TRBD1 for D (6 bases). Germline CDR1 is SEHNR and CDR2 is FQNEAQ (reference sequence). With 1 base removed from V and 8 bases from J, the gap between germline ends came to 18 bases. This CDR3 has 16 residues. The CDR3 loop is CASSLVTQGKGDEQFF. In DNA form, the CDR3 reads TGTGCCAGCAGCTTAGTAACACAGGGAAAGGGGGATGAGCAGTTCTTC. The full variable domain, with the rest looked up from reference TRBV7-9 and TRBJ2-1, is DTGVSQNPRHKITKRGQNVTFRCDPISEHNRLYWYRQTLGQGPEFLTYFQNEAQLEKSRLLSDRFSAERPKGSFSTLEIQRTEQGDSAMYLCASSLVTQGKGDEQFFGPGTRLTVL.

The gene calls are TRBV20-1 and TRBJ2-7; D call uncertain. Trimming took 0 bases from V and 6 from J, leaving 6 bases between them. The CDR3 runs to 11 residues. Germline-derived CDR1 and CDR2 are DFQATT and SNEGSKA (reference sequence). This chain's CDR3 is CSARDPSEQYF. The CDR3 bases are TGCAGTGCTAGAGATCCGAGCGAGCAGTACTTC.

V gene TRBV28 combines with J gene TRBJ1-1; TRBD1 is a possible D gene (6 bases). The V gene's germline CDR1 is MDHEN and CDR2 SYDVKM. V lost 1 base, J lost 9 bases, and 9 bases lay in between. The CDR3 runs 12 residues. The CDR3 sequence is CASSLLQGKAFF. For the CDR3, the DNA is TGTGCCAGCAGTTTATTACAGGGTAAAGCTTTCTTT.

The chain has TRBV5-1 and TRBJ1-3; D unresolved. CDR1 SGHRS and CDR2 YFSETQ come from the germline V gene. V was trimmed by 0 bases and J by 0 bases, leaving 10 bases between them. The CDR3 is 16 residues long. CDR3 coding DNA: TGCGCCAGCAGCTTGGTGTCCGGTTTCTCTGGAAACACCATATATTTT. Its translation is CASSLVSGFSGNTIYF.

This chain uses TRBV7-2 with TRBJ2-7; D is undetermined. The V end lost 0 bases, the J end lost 6 bases, and 15 bases lay between the germline ends. Germline V lookup: CDR1 SGHTA, CDR2 FQGNSA. The CDR3 consists of 15 residues. The CDR3 DNA sequence: TGTGCCAGCAGCTTAGCGCGCCTAGGTACGAGCGAGCAGTACTTC. Residues: CASSLARLGTSEQYF. The full variable domain, rest sourced from reference TRBV7-2 and TRBJ2-7, is GAGVSQSPSNKVTEKGKDVELRCDPISGHTALYWYRQSLGQGLEFLIYFQGNSAPDKSGLPSDRFSAERTGGSVSTLTIQRTQQEDSAVYLCASSLARLGTSEQYFGPGTRLTVT.

V and J are TRBV4-2 and TRBJ1-2; TRBD1 matches 9 bases. The CDR3 totals 16 residues. The germline V gene has CDR1 LGHNA and CDR2 YNFKEQ. Trimming cost V 5 bases and J 4 bases; bases outside gene matches: 11. The CDR3 here is CASSGLSGQGPYGYTF. The CDR3 region has the DNA TGTGCCAGCAGCGGATTATCGGGACAGGGCCCCTATGGCTACACCTTC.

J is TRBJ1-5 and V is TRBV3-1 (or the pseudogene TRBV3-2), with D possibly matching TRBD1 (5 bases). This CDR3 spans 15 amino acids. From germline, CDR1 is LGHDT and CDR2 YNNKEL (reference sequence). The V end was cut by 0 bases, the J end by 2 bases, with 8 bases between. The CDR3 is CASSQDGAGNQPQHF. The CDR3 bases are TGTGCCAGCAGCCAAGATGGGGCCGGCAATCAGCCCCAGCATTTT.

V and J are TRBV7-9 and TRBJ2-2; possible D gene TRBD2, 6 bases. Trimming stripped 5 bases from V and 4 bases from J, with 20 bases between. Germline values: CDR1 SEHNR, CDR2 FQNEAQ (reference sequence). This CDR3 contains 17 residues. CDR3 sequence reads: CASSPKTSGTFTGELFF. DNA of the CDR3: TGTGCCAGCAGCCCTAAGACTTCGGGGACTTTCACCGGGGAGCTGTTTTTT.

This chain connects TRBV7-2 to TRBJ2-1, with 13 bases matching TRBD2. The germline V gene encodes CDR1 SGHTA and CDR2 FQGNSA. Trimming took 4 bases from V and 7 from J; bases not matched to a gene: 4. CDR3 length: 15 amino acids. Written as DNA, the CDR3 is TGTGCCAGCAGCTCCCGACTAGCGGGGGGAAATGAGCAGTTCTTC. Amino acids: CASSSRLAGGNEQFF.

This chain connects TRBV19 to TRBJ1-1; 8 bases line up with TRBD1. The CDR3 spans 13 residues. Germline assignment: CDR1 LNHDA and CDR2 SQIVND (reference sequence). The trim removed 8 bases at V and 5 bases at J, leaving 7 bases unmatched. In nucleotides, the CDR3 is TGTGCCAGTGCGGACAGGGAGGTGACTGAAGCTTTCTTT. Translating it yields CASADREVTEAFF.

The chain is built from TRBV2 and TRBJ1-3; D is unresolved. The CDR3 length is 16 residues. The V and J ends lost 6 bases and 0 bases respectively, with 15 bases between them. CDR1 SNHLY and CDR2 FYNNEI come from the germline V gene. CDR3 protein: CASSPWPGLSGNTIYF. In DNA form, the CDR3 reads TGTGCCAGCAGCCCCTGGCCAGGACTCTCTGGAAACACCATATATTTT.

This chain uses TRBV6-2 or TRBV6-3 with TRBJ2-5; 8 bases fit TRBD1. The V gene's germline CDR1 is MNHEY and CDR2 SVGEGT. This CDR3 has 13 amino acids. Trimming cost V 6 bases and J 7 bases; bases outside gene matches: 7. The CDR3 region has the DNA TGTGCCAGCAGCCGGACAGGGACGGGGACCCAGTACTTC. Amino acid sequence: CASSRTGTGTQYF.

The V gene is TRBV18, the J gene TRBJ1-1; 9 nucleotides match TRBD1. This CDR3 spans 17 amino acids. Germline CDR1 and CDR2: KGHSH and LQKENI. V shed 3 bases, J shed 6 bases, and the junction held 14 bases outside the gene matches. The CDR3 loop reads CASSPWTGEVSGSEAFF. As DNA, the CDR3 is TGTGCCAGCTCACCCTGGACAGGGGAGGTGTCTGGTTCTGAAGCTTTCTTT.

V usage is TRBV7-2 and J usage is TRBJ2-1; D may be TRBD1 (5 bases). The CDR3 spans 14 residues. V lost 0 bases and J lost 10, with 13 bases in between. The germline V gene has CDR1 SGHTA and CDR2 FQGNSA. The CDR3 reads CASSLAQGLGEQFF. The CDR3 coding sequence is TGTGCCAGCAGCTTAGCGCAGGGCCTAGGGGAGCAGTTCTTC.

This chain joins TRBV10-3 and TRBJ2-6, with D maybe TRBD1 (5 bases). Germline-derived CDR1 and CDR2 are ENHRY and SYGVKD. Trimming removed 7 bases at V and 0 bases at J, with 19 bases between. The CDR3 is 18 amino acids. The CDR3 DNA sequence: TGTGCCATCATTGGTTGGGATAGGGGTAACTCTGGGGCCAACGTCCTGACTTTC. It yields the protein CAIIGWDRGNSGANVLTF.

This chain links TRBV7-3 with TRBJ1-1, with TRBD1 matching over 9 bases. V shed 0 bases and J 0 bases; nucleotides not matched to a gene: 8. Germline CDR1 is SGHTA and CDR2 is FQGTGA. This CDR3 is 18 amino acids long. The CDR3 DNA follows: TGTGCCAGCAGCTTAACGGCCGACAGGGGGATATTGAACACTGAAGCTTTCTTT. This codes for CASSLTADRGILNTEAFF.

In this sample, this clone turned up a few times. The chain carries TRBV11-1 and TRBJ1-6; 7 bases fit TRBD1. This CDR3 is 14 amino acids long. Germline V CDR1 and CDR2: SGHAT, FQDESV (reference sequence). V was pared by 5 bases and J by 5 bases, with 3 bases of the junction left unmatched. Here the CDR3 DNA reads TGTGCCAGCAGCCGGACAGGAAATAATTCACCCCTCCACTTT. It encodes CASSRTGNNSPLHF.

The chain is built from TRBV3-1 (or the pseudogene TRBV3-2) and TRBJ1-3; 7 bases agree with TRBD1. This CDR3 contains 16 residues. The V and J ends lost 1 base and 2 bases, in that order; junction bases with no gene match: 5. The germline V gene has CDR1 LGHDT and CDR2 YNNKEL (reference sequence). The CDR3 is CASSQARGRPGNTIYF. The CDR3 DNA reads TGTGCCAGCAGCCAAGCTAGGGGGCGACCTGGAAACACCATATATTTT.

The chain uses TRBV28 and TRBJ1-2; the match to TRBD1 covers 11 bases. After removal of 6 bases from V and 0 bases from J, the junction contained 9 bases not matched to a gene. Germline V lookup: CDR1 MDHEN, CDR2 SYDVKM. CDR3 size: 17 residues. For the CDR3, the DNA is TGTGCCAGCAGAGCGGACAGGGGGCTCGAACCTAACTATGGCTACACCTTC. It is translated as CASRADRGLEPNYGYTF.

This clone was seen more than once but under ten times. The chain uses TRBV4-3 and TRBJ1-2; 8 nucleotides line up with TRBD1. This CDR3 has 12 amino acids. The V segment lost 4 bases and the J segment 8 bases; nucleotides outside the gene matches: 3. The V gene's germline CDR1 is LGHNA and CDR2 YSLEER. The CDR3 coding sequence is TGCGCCAGCAGCCCAGGGACAGGCGGCTACACCTTC. This codes for CASSPGTGGYTF.

The chain is built from TRBV28 and TRBJ2-6, with 7 positions matching TRBD1. Germline CDR1 MDHEN, CDR2 SYDVKM. V was clipped by 1 base and J by 3 bases; unmatched bases: 0. The CDR3 is made up of 15 amino acids. The CDR3 nucleotides read TGTGCCAGCAGTTTATCAGGGGGTGGGGCCAACGTCCTGACTTTC. This sequence encodes CASSLSGGGANVLTF.